This T cell receptor beta chain was sequenced during a study of blood T cells in healthy people across ages. The second PCR ran about 6 to 12 cycles with a sample-barcoded 5' primer and J-beta primers. TCRdb re-derived calls from the 5' RACE reads in MiXCR, one entry per CDR3 protein. This repertoire shows hundreds of thousands of distinct CDR3 sequences, 56% found once; its top ten account for roughly 24%. Each donor gave ten milliliters of peripheral blood. The authors isolated at least 6 million PBMCs per sample. The CDR3 extends over 12 amino acids. Germline values: CDR1 GTSNPN, CDR2 SVGIG (reference sequence). Trimming took 5 bases from V and 0 from J, leaving 7 bases between them.

The material sequenced was blood. This clonotype was sampled from a middle-aged man in good health. The V and J genes are TRBV30 and TRBJ2-5; D unclear. The CDR3 loop is CAWDTYQETQYF. The CDR3 DNA sequence: TGTGCCTGGGACACCTACCAAGAGACCCAGTACTTC.